This entry lists 23 T cell receptor beta chains sequenced from one sample in a study of blood T cell repertoires in COVID-19. Some clones are missing from TCRdb's copy, which holds only in-frame ones; the method was immunoSEQ multiplex PCR. The table lists 120,000 to 150,000 clones, roughly 79% of them singletons. The sample consisted of peripheral blood. These receptors all come from a human donor with acute or convalescent COVID-19. The donor label of this sample is uncertain.

V is TRBV6-5 and J is TRBJ1-5; no firm D call. The CDR3 covers 15 residues. Germline V gives CDR1 MNHEY, CDR2 SVGAGI. Deletions cut 7 bases from V and 0 bases from J, with 13 bases between. The chain's CDR3 is CASTLSGSSNQPQHF. CDR3 nucleotides: TGTGCCAGCACCCTTAGCGGTAGTAGCAATCAGCCCCAGCATTTT.

The chain joins TRBV11-2 to TRBJ2-7; D unclear. CDR3 length equals 12 residues. Germline V gene sequence: CDR1 SGHAT, CDR2 FQNNGV. The V end was cut by 0 bases, the J end by 8 bases, with 8 bases between. The DNA of the CDR3 is TGTGCCAGCAGCTTAGATCATAGCAAGCAGTACTTC. Translating it yields CASSLDHSKQYF.

This clone was detected once. The genes are TRBV11-2 and TRBJ1-1; D unclear. CDR1 and CDR2 (germline): SGHAT, FQNNGV. This CDR3 has 13 amino acids. The V gene lost 3 bases and the J gene lost 3 bases, with 8 bases spanning the gap. CDR3 bases: TGTGCCAGCAGCTTTTCACCGGACACTGAAGCTTTCTTT. Its protein product is CASSFSPDTEAFF.

This clone has only a few counts. The chain employs TRBV5-6 and TRBJ2-3; 10 nucleotides match TRBD2. Germline V gene lookup returns CDR1 SGHDT and CDR2 YYEEEE. V shed 3 bases and J 4 bases; nucleotides not matched to a gene: 5. This CDR3 contains 15 residues. The CDR3 DNA reads as TGTGCCAGCAGCTCAAGCGGGGGGGCTGCAGATACGCAGTATTTT. Protein sequence: CASSSSGGAADTQYF.

This rearrangement joins TRBV4-1 to TRBJ2-3; D might be TRBD2 (5 bases). Germline V CDR1 and CDR2: MGHRA, YSYEKL. Deletions cut 3 bases from V and 1 base from J, with 14 bases between. The CDR3 consists of 16 residues. The CDR3 spells CASSHSLGGRTDTQYF. The CDR3 DNA reads TGCGCCAGCAGCCATTCTTTAGGCGGGCGCACAGATACGCAGTATTTT.

The V and J genes are TRBV2 and TRBJ1-2; 9 nucleotides line up with TRBD1. Trimming cost V 8 bases and J 3 bases; bases outside gene matches: 1. The germline gives CDR1 SNHLY, CDR2 FYNNEI. The CDR3 runs 12 residues. The DNA for the CDR3 is TGTGCCAGCGGGGACAGGGACTATGGCTACACCTTC. This codes for CASGDRDYGYTF.

The chain links TRBV19 to TRBJ1-1, with TRBD1 identical over 7 bases. V dropped 5 bases and J dropped 2; count of bases not matched to a gene: 8. The CDR3 has 15 residues. Germline V gene lookup returns CDR1 LNHDA and CDR2 SQIVND (reference sequence). The CDR3 bases are TGTGCCAGTAGTGTCTCCGGGACAGCCAACACTGAAGCTTTCTTT. Its protein product is CASSVSGTANTEAFF.

The chain carries TRBV3-1 (or the pseudogene TRBV3-2) and TRBJ1-2; D not certain. The V gene lost 2 bases and the J gene lost 0 bases, with 16 bases spanning the gap. The CDR3 extends over 17 amino acids. Germline V gene data show CDR1 as LGHDT and CDR2 as YNNKEL (reference sequence). The CDR3 nucleotides read TGTGCCAGCAGCCAATCCACTACCCGGGTCTCTAACTATGGCTACACCTTC. Encoded protein: CASSQSTTRVSNYGYTF.

The table lists this clone with a count of one. The rearrangement uses TRBV19 and TRBJ1-2; no clear D. V was shortened by 5 bases and J by 7 bases, with 14 bases between the two germline ends. The CDR3 is made up of 13 amino acids. Germline values: CDR1 LNHDA, CDR2 SQIVND (reference sequence). In nucleotides, the CDR3 is TGTGCCAGTAGTTTGCGGGGTACGGGTGGCTACACCTTC. It translates to CASSLRGTGGYTF.

For the CDR3, the DNA is TGTGCCAGCAGCCAAGATGACAGGAGCAATCAGCCCCAGCATTTT. Protein sequence: CASSQDDRSNQPQHF. V is TRBV4-2 and J is TRBJ1-5; possible D gene TRBD1, 6 bases. Between the trimmed V and J ends, which lost 0 bases and 1 base, there was a span of 7 bases. Per the germline V gene, CDR1 is LGHNA and CDR2 is YNFKEQ. This CDR3 has 15 amino acids.

The rearrangement links TRBV29-1 to TRBJ2-1; 10 bases align to TRBD1. V shed 7 bases and J 10 bases; nucleotides not matched to a gene: 16. CDR3 length: 15 amino acids. In germline, CDR1 is SQVTM, CDR2 ANQGSEA. The CDR3 spells CSALPRDRGEWEQFF. As DNA, the CDR3 is TGCAGCGCCCTACCCAGGGACAGGGGAGAGTGGGAGCAGTTCTTC.

In its sample, this clone was seen many times. The genes are TRBV11-2 and TRBJ1-1; maybe TRBD1 (5 bases). Trimming stripped 4 bases from V and 10 bases from J, with 16 bases between. The germline V gene has CDR1 SGHAT and CDR2 FQNNGV. The CDR3 has 13 residues. CDR3 in DNA: TGTGCCAGCAGCTCGGTCAGGGATCGACGAGCTTTCTTT. It translates to CASSSVRDRRAFF.

This chain uses TRBV5-1 with TRBJ1-4; 7 positions match TRBD1. Per germline, CDR1 SGHRS and CDR2 YFSETQ. The V segment lost 4 bases and the J segment 2 bases; nucleotides outside the gene matches: 2. The CDR3 loop spans 14 amino acids. The CDR3 sequence is CASSPTGTNEKLFF. As DNA, the CDR3 is TGCGCCAGCAGCCCGACAGGGACTAATGAAAAACTGTTTTTT. The full variable domain, with the rest looked up from reference TRBV5-1 and TRBJ1-4, is KAGVTQTPRYLIKTRGQQVTLSCSPISGHRSVSWYQQTPGQGLQFLFEYFSETQRNKGNFPGRFSGRQFSNSRSEMNVSTLELGDSALYLCASSPTGTNEKLFFGSGTQLSVL.

V is TRBV2 and J is TRBJ2-7; 10 bases are shared with TRBD1. The CDR3 spans 16 residues. The V segment lost 6 bases and the J segment 1 base; nucleotides outside the gene matches: 9. The germline gives CDR1 SNHLY, CDR2 FYNNEI. CDR3 sequence (DNA): TGTGCCAGCAGGGCAGAACCGGGACAGGGGTCCTACGAGCAGTACTTC. Protein: CASRAEPGQGSYEQYF.

This chain uses TRBV28 with TRBJ2-2; D is unclear. Germline CDR1 is MDHEN and CDR2 is SYDVKM. This CDR3 region has 11 residues. The V end lost 3 bases, the J end lost 8 bases, and 4 bases lay between the germline ends. The CDR3 protein is CASSFIGELFF. The CDR3 DNA sequence: TGTGCCAGCAGTTTTATAGGGGAGCTGTTTTTT. Combining the CDR3 with reference TRBV28 and TRBJ2-2 gives the whole variable domain DVKVTQSSRYLVKRTGEKVFLECVQDMDHENMFWYRQDPGLGLRLIYFSYDVKMKEKGDIPEGYSVSREKKERFSLILESASTNQTSMYLCASSFIGELFFGEGSRLTVL.

The V call is TRBV4-1, the J call TRBJ1-1, with TRBD1 matching 8 bases. CDR3 length: 15 residues. Trimming removed 3 bases from V and 4 bases from J; junction bases left unmatched: 7. From germline, CDR1 is MGHRA and CDR2 YSYEKL. The chain's CDR3 is CASSHRTGGFTEAFF. In DNA form, the CDR3 reads TGCGCCAGCAGCCACCGAACAGGGGGTTTCACTGAAGCTTTCTTT.

The chain links TRBV10-2 to TRBJ2-7; D may be TRBD1 (6 bases). This CDR3 has 14 residues. Germline-derived CDR1 and CDR2 are WSHSY and SAAADI. Trimming removed 5 bases from V and 3 bases from J, with 14 bases in between. CDR3 sequence (DNA): TGCGCCAGCAGTTCGCTCGAAGGGGGCTACGAGCAGTACTTC. It yields the protein CASSSLEGGYEQYF.

The rearrangement uses TRBV12-3 or TRBV12-4 and TRBJ2-6; 7 bases map to TRBD2. The junction had 7 bases not matched to a gene; V was cut back by 11 bases and J by 9 bases. The CDR3 length is 12 residues. CDR3 sequence (DNA): TGTGCCTCGGCGGGGGTAGGCAACGTCCTGACTTTC. It is translated as CASAGVGNVLTF.

This clone occurred a few times. This rearrangement joins TRBV14 to TRBJ2-5; possible D gene TRBD1, 5 bases. V was trimmed by 0 bases and J by 5 bases, leaving 13 bases between them. Germline lookup yields CDR1 SGHDN and CDR2 FVKESK. The CDR3 length is 15 residues. The CDR3 DNA reads as TGTGCCAGCAGCCAAGATCAGGCAGGGTTTGAGACCCAGTACTTC. As protein: CASSQDQAGFETQYF.

For the CDR3, the DNA is TGTGCCAGCAGCCAAGATCAGTACAGGGTGAGGGGCTACACCTTC. This codes for CASSQDQYRVRGYTF. V and J are TRBV14 and TRBJ1-2; D may be TRBD1 (6 bases). Between the trimmed V and J ends, which lost 0 bases and 8 bases, there was a span of 16 bases. Germline CDR1 is SGHDN and CDR2 is FVKESK. The CDR3 totals 15 residues.

This chain connects TRBV9 to TRBJ2-1; possible D gene TRBD1, 5 bases. The V end lost 2 bases, the J end lost 8 bases, and 14 bases lay between the germline ends. There are 14 residues in the CDR3. CDR1 is SGDLS, CDR2 YYNGEE, per germline. The CDR3: CASSVKGAKDEQFF. The CDR3, as DNA: TGTGCCAGCAGCGTGAAAGGGGCTAAAGATGAGCAGTTCTTC.

This chain links TRBV19 with TRBJ2-1, with TRBD1 as a possible D gene (6 bases). CDR1 is LNHDA and CDR2 is SQIVND in the germline V gene (reference sequence). V was shortened by 4 bases and J by 0 bases, with 13 bases between the two germline ends. The CDR3 loop spans 16 amino acids. In DNA, the CDR3 is TGTGCCAGTAGTAATAGACAGGTGAGCTCCTACAATGAGCAGTTCTTC. Protein sequence: CASSNRQVSSYNEQFF.

This clone was observed a handful of times. The chain combines TRBV19 with TRBJ2-3, with 7 bases fitting TRBD1. Germline lookup yields CDR1 LNHDA and CDR2 SQIVND (reference sequence). Germline trimming cut 6 bases from V and 0 bases from J; bases unmatched to any gene: 6. The CDR3 is 15 amino acids. The CDR3 DNA follows: TGTGCCAGTAGCTGGGGACAGCTGAGCACAGATACGCAGTATTTT. This encodes CASSWGQLSTDTQYF.